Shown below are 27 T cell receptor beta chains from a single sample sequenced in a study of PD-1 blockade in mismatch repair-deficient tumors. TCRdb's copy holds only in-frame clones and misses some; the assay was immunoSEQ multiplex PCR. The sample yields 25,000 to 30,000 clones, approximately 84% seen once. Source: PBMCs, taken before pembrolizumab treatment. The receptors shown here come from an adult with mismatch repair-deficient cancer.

CDR3 amino acids: CASSLPGLYGYTF. The CDR3 DNA reads as TGTGCCAGCAGCTTACCAGGCCTCTATGGCTACACCTTC. The V and J genes are TRBV7-6 and TRBJ1-2; D gene unclear. This CDR3 region has 13 residues. The V end was cut by 2 bases, the J end by 4 bases, with 8 bases between. The germline V gene has CDR1 SGHVS and CDR2 FNYEAQ. Combining the CDR3 with reference TRBV7-6 and TRBJ1-2 gives the whole variable domain GAGVSQSPRYKVTKRGQDVALRCDPISGHVSLYWYRQALGQGPEFLTYFNYEAQQDKSGLPNDRFSAERPEGSISTLTIQRTEQRDSAMYRCASSLPGLYGYTFGSGTRLTVV.

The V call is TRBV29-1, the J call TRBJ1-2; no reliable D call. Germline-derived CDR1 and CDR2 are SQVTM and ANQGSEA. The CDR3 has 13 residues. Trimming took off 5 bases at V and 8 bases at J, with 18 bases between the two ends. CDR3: CSVMSIPLVGYTF. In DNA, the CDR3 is TGCAGCGTTATGTCCATCCCTTTAGTAGGCTACACCTTC.

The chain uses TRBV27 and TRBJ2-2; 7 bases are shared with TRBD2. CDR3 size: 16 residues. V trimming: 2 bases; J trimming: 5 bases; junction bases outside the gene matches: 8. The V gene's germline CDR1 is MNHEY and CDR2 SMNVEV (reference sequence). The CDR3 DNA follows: TGTGCCAGCAGTTTAAAAAGCGGGATAGAAACCGGGGAGCTGTTTTTT. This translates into CASSLKSGIETGELFF.

The CDR3 nucleotides read TGTGCCAGCAGCGTAGAGGATAGCGTATACAATGAGCAGTTCTTC. Amino acid sequence: CASSVEDSVYNEQFF. The chain couples TRBV9 to TRBJ2-1; the D gene is possibly TRBD2 (5 bases). Trimming shortened V by 0 bases and J by 4 bases, and 11 bases separated the two germline ends. CDR1 and CDR2 (germline): SGDLS, YYNGEE. This CDR3 is 15 amino acids long.

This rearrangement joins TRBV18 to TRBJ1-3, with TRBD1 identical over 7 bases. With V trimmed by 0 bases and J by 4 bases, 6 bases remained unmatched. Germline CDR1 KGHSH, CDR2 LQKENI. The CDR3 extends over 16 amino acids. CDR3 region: CASSPPGQQGGNTIYF. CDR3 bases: TGTGCCAGCTCACCACCGGGACAGCAAGGCGGAAACACCATATATTTT.

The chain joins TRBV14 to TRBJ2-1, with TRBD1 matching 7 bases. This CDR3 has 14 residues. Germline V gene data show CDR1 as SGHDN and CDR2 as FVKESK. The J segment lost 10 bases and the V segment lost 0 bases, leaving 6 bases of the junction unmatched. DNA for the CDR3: TGTGCCAGCAGCCAAGATATGACAGGGTTCGAGCAGTTCTTC. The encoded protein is CASSQDMTGFEQFF.

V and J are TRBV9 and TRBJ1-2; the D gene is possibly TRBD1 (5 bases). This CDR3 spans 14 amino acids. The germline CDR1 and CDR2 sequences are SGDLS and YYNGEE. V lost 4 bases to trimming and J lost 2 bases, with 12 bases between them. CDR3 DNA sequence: TGTGCCAGCAGCTTGAGCCAGGGAAACTATGGCTACACCTTC. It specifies CASSLSQGNYGYTF.

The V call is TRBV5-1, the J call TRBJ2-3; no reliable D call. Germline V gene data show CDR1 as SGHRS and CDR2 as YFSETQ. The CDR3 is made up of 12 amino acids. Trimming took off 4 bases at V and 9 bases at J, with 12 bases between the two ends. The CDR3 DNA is TGCGCCAGCAGCGCCCCGTATGAGACGCAGTATTTT. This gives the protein CASSAPYETQYF.

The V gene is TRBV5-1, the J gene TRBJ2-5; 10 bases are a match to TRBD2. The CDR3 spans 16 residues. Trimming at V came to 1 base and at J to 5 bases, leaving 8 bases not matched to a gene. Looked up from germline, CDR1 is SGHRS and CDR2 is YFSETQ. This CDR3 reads CASSLFLAGEGETQYF. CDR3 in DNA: TGCGCCAGCAGCTTGTTCCTAGCGGGAGAGGGGGAGACCCAGTACTTC.

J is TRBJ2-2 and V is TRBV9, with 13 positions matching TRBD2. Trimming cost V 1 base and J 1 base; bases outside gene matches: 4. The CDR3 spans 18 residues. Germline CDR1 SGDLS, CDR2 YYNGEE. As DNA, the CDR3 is TGTGCCAGCAGCGTAAGCACTAGCGGGAGGGTGAACACCGGGGAGCTGTTTTTT. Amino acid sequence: CASSVSTSGRVNTGELFF.

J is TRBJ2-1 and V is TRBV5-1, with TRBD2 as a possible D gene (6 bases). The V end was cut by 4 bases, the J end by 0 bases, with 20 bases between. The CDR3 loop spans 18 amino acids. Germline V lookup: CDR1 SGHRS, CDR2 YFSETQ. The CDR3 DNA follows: TGCGCCAGCAGCGGGGGATTAGGAGCGGGTAGCTCCTACAATGAGCAGTTCTTC. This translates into CASSGGLGAGSSYNEQFF.

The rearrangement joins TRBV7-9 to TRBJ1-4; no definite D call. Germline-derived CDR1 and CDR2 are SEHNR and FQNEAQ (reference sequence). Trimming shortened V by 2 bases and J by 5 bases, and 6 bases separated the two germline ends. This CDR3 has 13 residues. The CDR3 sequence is CASSLPVNEKLFF. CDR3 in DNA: TGTGCCAGCAGCTTACCCGTGAATGAAAAACTGTTTTTT.

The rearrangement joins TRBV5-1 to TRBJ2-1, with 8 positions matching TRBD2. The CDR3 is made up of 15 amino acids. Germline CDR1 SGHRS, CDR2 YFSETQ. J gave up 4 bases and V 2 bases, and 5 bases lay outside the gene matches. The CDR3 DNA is TGCGCCAGCAGCTTATTGTCGGGGGGGTACAATGAGCAGTTCTTC. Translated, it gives CASSLLSGGYNEQFF.

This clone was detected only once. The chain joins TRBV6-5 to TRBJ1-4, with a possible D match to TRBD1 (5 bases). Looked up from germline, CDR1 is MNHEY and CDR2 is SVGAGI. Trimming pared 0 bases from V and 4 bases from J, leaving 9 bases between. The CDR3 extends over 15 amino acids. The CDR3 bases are TGTGCCAGCAGTTACTCTGGGGCCGATAATGAAAAACTGTTTTTT. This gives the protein CASSYSGADNEKLFF.

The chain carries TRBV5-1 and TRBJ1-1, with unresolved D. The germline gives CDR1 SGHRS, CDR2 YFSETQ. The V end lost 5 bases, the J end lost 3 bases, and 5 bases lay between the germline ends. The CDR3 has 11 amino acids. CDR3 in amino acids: CASREDTEAFF. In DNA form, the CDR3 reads TGCGCCAGCAGGGAGGACACTGAAGCTTTCTTT.

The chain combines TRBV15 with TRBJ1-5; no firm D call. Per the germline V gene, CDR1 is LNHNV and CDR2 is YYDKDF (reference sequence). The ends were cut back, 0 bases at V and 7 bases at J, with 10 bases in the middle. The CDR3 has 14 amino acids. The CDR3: CATSREQTRQPQHF. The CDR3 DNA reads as TGTGCCACCAGCAGAGAACAGACCAGGCAGCCCCAGCATTTT.

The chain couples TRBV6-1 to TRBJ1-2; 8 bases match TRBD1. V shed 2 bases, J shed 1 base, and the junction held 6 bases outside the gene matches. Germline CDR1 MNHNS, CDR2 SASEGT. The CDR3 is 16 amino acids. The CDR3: CASSEWLTGGNYGYTF. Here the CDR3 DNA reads TGTGCCAGCAGTGAATGGTTAACAGGGGGTAACTATGGCTACACCTTC.

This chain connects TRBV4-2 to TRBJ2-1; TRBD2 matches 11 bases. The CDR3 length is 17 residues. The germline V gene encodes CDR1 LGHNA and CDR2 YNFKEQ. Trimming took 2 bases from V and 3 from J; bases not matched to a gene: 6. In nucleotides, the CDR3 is TGTGCCAGCAGCCAAACTAGCGGGAGCTACTACTACAATGAGCAGTTCTTC. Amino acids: CASSQTSGSYYYNEQFF.

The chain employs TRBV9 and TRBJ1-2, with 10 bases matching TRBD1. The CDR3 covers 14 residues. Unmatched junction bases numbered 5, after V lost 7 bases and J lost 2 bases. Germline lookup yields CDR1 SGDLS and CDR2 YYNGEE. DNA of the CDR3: TGTGCCAGCGGGGGGACAGGGGCCAACTATGGCTACACCTTC. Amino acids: CASGGTGANYGYTF.

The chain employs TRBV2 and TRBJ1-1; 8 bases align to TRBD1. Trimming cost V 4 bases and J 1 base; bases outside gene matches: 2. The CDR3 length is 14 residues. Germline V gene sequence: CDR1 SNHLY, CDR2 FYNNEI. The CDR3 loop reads CASSVQGANTEAFF. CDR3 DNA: TGTGCCAGCAGTGTTCAGGGGGCGAACACTGAAGCTTTCTTT.

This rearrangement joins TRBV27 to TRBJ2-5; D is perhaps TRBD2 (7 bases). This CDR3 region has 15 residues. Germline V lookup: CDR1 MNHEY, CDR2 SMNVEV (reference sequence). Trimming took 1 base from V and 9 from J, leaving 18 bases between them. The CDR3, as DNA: TGTGCCAGCAGTTTATGGGGGGGCTCCCGCTCGGCCCAGTACTTC. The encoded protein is CASSLWGGSRSAQYF.

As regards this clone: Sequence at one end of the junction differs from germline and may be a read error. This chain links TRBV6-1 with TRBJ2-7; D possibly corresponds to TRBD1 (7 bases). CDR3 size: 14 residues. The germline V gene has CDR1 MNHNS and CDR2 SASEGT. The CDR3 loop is CASSVSQGGYGQYF. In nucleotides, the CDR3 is TGTGCCAGCAGTGTAAGTCAGGGGGGTTACGGGCAGTACTTC.

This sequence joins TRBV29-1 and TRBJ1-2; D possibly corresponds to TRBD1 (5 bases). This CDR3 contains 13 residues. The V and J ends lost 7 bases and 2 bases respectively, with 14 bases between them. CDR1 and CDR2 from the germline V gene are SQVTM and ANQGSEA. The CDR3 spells CSAEDIRNYGYTF. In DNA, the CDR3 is TGCAGCGCTGAGGACATACGAAACTATGGCTACACCTTC.

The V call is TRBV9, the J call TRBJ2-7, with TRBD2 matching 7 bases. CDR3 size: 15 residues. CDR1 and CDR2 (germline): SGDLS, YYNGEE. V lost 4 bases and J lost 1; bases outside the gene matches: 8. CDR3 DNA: TGTGCCAGCAGCATTGAAAGCGGGGTATCCTACGAGCAGTACTTC. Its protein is CASSIESGVSYEQYF.

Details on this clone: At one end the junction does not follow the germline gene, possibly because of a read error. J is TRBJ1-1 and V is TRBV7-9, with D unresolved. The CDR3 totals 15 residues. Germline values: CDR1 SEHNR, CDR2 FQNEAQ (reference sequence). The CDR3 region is CASTLSKRLNTEAFF. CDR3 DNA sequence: TGTGCCAGCACCTTAAGTAAGCGTCTGAACACTGAAGCTTTCTTT.

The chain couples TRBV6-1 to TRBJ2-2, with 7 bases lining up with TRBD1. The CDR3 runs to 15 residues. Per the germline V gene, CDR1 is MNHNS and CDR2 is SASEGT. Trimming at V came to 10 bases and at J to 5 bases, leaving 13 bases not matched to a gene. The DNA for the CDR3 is TGTGCCATCCTACAATGGGCAGGGGGAACCGGGGAGCTGTTTTTT. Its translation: CAILQWAGGTGELFF.

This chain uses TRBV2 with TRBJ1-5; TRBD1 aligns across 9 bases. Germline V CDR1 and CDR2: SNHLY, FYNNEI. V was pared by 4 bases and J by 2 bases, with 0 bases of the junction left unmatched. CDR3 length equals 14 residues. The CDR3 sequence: CASSGTGGNQPQHF. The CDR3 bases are TGTGCCAGCAGTGGGACAGGGGGCAATCAGCCCCAGCATTTT.